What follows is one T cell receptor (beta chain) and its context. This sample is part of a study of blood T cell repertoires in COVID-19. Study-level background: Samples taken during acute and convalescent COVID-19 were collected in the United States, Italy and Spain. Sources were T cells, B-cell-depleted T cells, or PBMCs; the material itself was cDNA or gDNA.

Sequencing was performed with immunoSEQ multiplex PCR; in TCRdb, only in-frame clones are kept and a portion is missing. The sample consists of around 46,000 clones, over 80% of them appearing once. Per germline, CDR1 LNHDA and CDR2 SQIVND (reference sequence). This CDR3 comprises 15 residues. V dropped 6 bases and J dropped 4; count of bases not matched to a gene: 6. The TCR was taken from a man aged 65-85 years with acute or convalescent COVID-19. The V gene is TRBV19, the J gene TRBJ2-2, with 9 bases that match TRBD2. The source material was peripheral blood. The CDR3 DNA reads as TGTGCCAGTAGCCCCGGGACTAGCCGCACCGGGGAGCTGTTTTTT. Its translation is CASSPGTSRTGELFF.